This TCR beta chain was identified in a study of tumor-infiltrating lymphocytes in primary liver carcinoma. Study information: Surgical resection treated primary liver carcinoma in the patients. Among the tumors, stages were T1-T3 N0M0 and sizes roughly 4 to 10 cm. Study-wide results and caveats: Blood trailed tumors significantly in top-250-clone fraction (p = 0.039). Pairs of tumor regions overlapped more than tumor-adjacent and tumor-blood pairs did.

In regard to this clonotype: Its antigen remains unknown.

A primer in the constant region served to generate TCR beta cDNA from 500 ng of total RNA. Amplification in three nested multiplex PCR rounds with slightly modified ARM-PCR gave rise to TCR beta libraries. The study ran its first two PCR rounds for approximately 10 cycles each, using TRBV1-TRBV30 forward primers and a C-beta reverse primer. TCRdb re-called the multiplex PCR reads through MiXCR, storing one row per CDR3 protein. The sample carries 300,000 to 400,000 distinct CDR3 sequences, approximately 64% recorded once. CDR1 and CDR2 (germline): SGHRS, YFSETQ. Trimming cost V 5 bases and J 6 bases; bases outside gene matches: 7. The CDR3 spans 14 residues. It was unsorted whole blood that yielded blood RNA, and germline DNA was also extracted.

The chain couples TRBV5-1 to TRBJ2-1; 8 bases map to TRBD1. What was sequenced was peripheral blood. The TCR was taken from a man aged 40-55 years with primary liver carcinoma and hepatitis B virus infection. This CDR3 is CASSLDRELNEQFF. The CDR3 DNA is TGCGCCAGCAGTCTGGACAGGGAACTCAATGAGCAGTTCTTC.